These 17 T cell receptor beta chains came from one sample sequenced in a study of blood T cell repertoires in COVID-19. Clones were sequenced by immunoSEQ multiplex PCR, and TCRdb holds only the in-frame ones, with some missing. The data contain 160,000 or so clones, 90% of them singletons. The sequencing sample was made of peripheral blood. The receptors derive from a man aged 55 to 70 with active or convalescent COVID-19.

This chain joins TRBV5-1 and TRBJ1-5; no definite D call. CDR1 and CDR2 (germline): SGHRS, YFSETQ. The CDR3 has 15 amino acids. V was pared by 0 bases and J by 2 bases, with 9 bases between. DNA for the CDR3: TGCGCCAGCAGCTTGGGGAGTCTAGGCAATCAGCCCCAGCATTTT. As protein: CASSLGSLGNQPQHF.

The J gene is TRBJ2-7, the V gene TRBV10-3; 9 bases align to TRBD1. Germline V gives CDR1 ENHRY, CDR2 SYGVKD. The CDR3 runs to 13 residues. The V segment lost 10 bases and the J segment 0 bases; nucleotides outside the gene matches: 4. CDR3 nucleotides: TGTGCCAAACAGGGGGCGAGCTCCTACGAGCAGTACTTC. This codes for CAKQGASSYEQYF.

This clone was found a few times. CDR3 protein: CSALATGGLGQPQHF. CDR3 coding DNA: TGCAGCGCACTCGCGACAGGGGGCTTGGGTCAGCCCCAGCATTTT. This chain joins TRBV29-1 and TRBJ1-5; 10 bases agree with TRBD1. Germline V gene data show CDR1 as SQVTM and CDR2 as ANQGSEA. The CDR3 sequence is 15 residues long. V lost 7 bases to trimming and J lost 6 bases; unmatched junction nucleotides: 12.

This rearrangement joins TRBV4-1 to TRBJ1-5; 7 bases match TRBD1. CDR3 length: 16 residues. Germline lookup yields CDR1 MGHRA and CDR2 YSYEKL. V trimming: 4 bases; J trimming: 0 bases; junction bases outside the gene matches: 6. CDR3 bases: TGCGCCAGCAGCCGAGAACAGGGGAATAGCAATCAGCCCCAGCATTTT. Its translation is CASSREQGNSNQPQHF.

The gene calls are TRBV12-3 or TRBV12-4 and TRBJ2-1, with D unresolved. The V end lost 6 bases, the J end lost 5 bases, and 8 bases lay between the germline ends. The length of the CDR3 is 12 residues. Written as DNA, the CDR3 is TGTGCCAGCAGGGGCACAGACAATGAGCAGTTCTTC. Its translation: CASRGTDNEQFF.

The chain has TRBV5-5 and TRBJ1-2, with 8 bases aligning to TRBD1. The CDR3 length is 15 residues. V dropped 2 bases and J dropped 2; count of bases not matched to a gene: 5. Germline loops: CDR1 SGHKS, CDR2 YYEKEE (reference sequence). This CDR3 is CASSFWRQGNYGYTF. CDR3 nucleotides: TGTGCCAGCAGCTTCTGGCGACAGGGGAACTATGGCTACACCTTC. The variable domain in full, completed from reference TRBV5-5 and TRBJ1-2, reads DAGVTQSPTHLIKTRGQQVTLRCSPISGHKSVSWYQQVLGQGPQFIFQYYEKEERGRGNFPDRFSARQFPNYSSELNVNALLLGDSALYLCASSFWRQGNYGYTFGSGTRLTVV.

The CDR3 DNA reads as TGTGCCAGCAGCTATTTGGCGGGCTACGAGCAGTACTTC. The encoded protein is CASSYLAGYEQYF. The rearrangement joins TRBV5-4 to TRBJ2-7, with D tentatively TRBD2 (5 bases). The CDR3 runs 13 residues. Germline values: CDR1 SGHNT, CDR2 YYREEE (reference sequence). Between the trimmed V and J ends, which lost 3 bases and 3 bases, there was a span of 10 bases.

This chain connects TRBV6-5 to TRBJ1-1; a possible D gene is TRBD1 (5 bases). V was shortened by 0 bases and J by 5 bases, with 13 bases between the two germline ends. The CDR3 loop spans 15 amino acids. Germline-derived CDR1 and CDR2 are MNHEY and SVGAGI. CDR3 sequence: CASSYSLQGRTEAFF. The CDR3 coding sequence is TGTGCCAGCAGTTACTCTCTGCAGGGAAGAACTGAAGCTTTCTTT.

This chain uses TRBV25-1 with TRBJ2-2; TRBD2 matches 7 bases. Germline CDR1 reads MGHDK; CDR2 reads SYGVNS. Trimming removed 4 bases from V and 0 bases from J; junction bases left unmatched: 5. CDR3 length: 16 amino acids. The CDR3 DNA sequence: TGTGCCAGCAGTGTGGGAGGGGCCCCGAACACCGGGGAGCTGTTTTTT. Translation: CASSVGGAPNTGELFF.

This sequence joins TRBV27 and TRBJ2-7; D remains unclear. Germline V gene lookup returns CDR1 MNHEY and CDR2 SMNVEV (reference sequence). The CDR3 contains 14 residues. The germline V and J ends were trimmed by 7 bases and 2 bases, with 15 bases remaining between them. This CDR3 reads CASTPAGSAYEQYF. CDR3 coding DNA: TGTGCCAGCACCCCTGCCGGGTCAGCCTACGAGCAGTACTTC.

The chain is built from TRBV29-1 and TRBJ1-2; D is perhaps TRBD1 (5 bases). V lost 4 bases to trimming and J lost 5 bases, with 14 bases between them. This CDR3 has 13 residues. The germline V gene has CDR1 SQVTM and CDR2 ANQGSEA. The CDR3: CSVGAGKAYGYTF. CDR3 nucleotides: TGCAGCGTTGGGGCAGGGAAGGCGTATGGCTACACCTTC.

The CDR3 region has the DNA TGTGCCACCAGCAGAGTCCCAGCAGCGGCTAGCACAGATACGCAGTATTTT. This translates into CATSRVPAAASTDTQYF. The V gene is TRBV15, the J gene TRBJ2-3; weak D call: TRBD2 (5 bases). Germline CDR1 reads LNHNV; CDR2 reads YYDKDF (reference sequence). V lost 1 base, J lost 0 bases, and 14 bases lay in between. CDR3 length equals 17 residues.

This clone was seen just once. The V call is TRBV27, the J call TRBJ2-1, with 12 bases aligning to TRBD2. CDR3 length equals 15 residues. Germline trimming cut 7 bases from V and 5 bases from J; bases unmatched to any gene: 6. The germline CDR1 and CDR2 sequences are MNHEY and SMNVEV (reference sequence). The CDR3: CASKGLAGGDNEQFF. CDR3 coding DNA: TGTGCCAGCAAGGGGCTAGCGGGAGGGGACAATGAGCAGTTCTTC.

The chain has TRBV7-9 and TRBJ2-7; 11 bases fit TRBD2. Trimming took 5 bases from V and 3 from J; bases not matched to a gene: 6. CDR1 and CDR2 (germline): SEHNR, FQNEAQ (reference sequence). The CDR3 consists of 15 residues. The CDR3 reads CASSRILAGGYEQYF. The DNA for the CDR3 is TGTGCCAGCAGCCGAATCCTAGCGGGGGGCTACGAGCAGTACTTC.

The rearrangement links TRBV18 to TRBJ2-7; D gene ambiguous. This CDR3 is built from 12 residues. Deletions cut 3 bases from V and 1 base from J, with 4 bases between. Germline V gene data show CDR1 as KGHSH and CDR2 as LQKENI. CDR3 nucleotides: TGTGCCAGCTCACCCACTTCCTACGAGCAGTACTTC. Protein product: CASSPTSYEQYF.

CDR3 sequence (DNA): TGCAGCGCAAAAGCCGGGACGGCGGGAGGAAACATTCAGTACTTC. Amino acid sequence: CSAKAGTAGGNIQYF. This chain joins TRBV29-1 and TRBJ2-4, with 8 nucleotides matching TRBD2. The CDR3 runs 15 residues. The V and J ends lost 7 bases and 6 bases, in that order; junction bases with no gene match: 14. Germline assignment: CDR1 SQVTM and CDR2 ANQGSEA.

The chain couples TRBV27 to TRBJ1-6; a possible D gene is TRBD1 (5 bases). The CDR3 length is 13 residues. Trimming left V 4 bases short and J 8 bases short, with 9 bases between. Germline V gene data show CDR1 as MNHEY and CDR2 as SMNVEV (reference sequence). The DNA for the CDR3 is TGTGCCAGCAGTTGGAGGGGTGATTCACCCCTCCACTTT. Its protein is CASSWRGDSPLHF.